This T cell receptor beta chain came from a study of glioma-infiltrating T cells after dendritic cell vaccination. Study-wide background: Patients received autologous tumor lysate-pulsed dendritic cell vaccination between about 2003 and 2013.

The CDR3 contains 15 residues. V lost 4 bases and J lost 1, with 14 bases in between. Whole-study results and caveats: Complete blood and tumor specimen sets were limited to few patients.

Time point indicated: after dendritic cell vaccination, including at tumor progression/relapse. Blood PBMC samples: pre-vaccination, two weeks post third vaccination, and at tumor progression. Up to about 2 ug genomic DNA was used for TCRB CDR3 amplification. The data were produced by immunoSEQ multiplex PCR, yet TCRdb's version contains in-frame clones alone and is incomplete. The table includes over 90,000 clones, 80% detected once. On this clone itself: Antigen unknown.

The source material was blood, sampled after dendritic cell vaccination. V usage is TRBV5-3 and J usage is TRBJ1-1, with D perhaps matching TRBD1 (6 bases). TRBV5-3 is reported as an ORF; its role is uncertain. This TCR came from a human donor with glioblastoma. CDR3 sequence (DNA): TGTGCCAGAAGCGGGGGGGCCTTTAAGAACACTGAAGCTTTCTTT. Its protein is CARSGGAFKNTEAFF.